This T cell receptor beta chain was retrieved from a study of tumor T cells in aggressive B-cell lymphoma. V shed 2 bases, J shed 0 bases, and the junction held 5 bases outside the gene matches. The germline V gene has CDR1 LGHNA and CDR2 YNFKEQ. The CDR3 has 19 amino acids. Here immunoSEQ multiplex PCR was the method, and the copy in TCRdb shows in-frame clones only, minus some. The top ten hold about 5.1% of the sample, which has about 5,000 clones, roughly 80% seen once. This clone appeared once. The chain employs TRBV4-2 and TRBJ2-2, with 14 bases that match TRBD2. The receptor was derived from an adult with diffuse large B cell lymphoma. The source material was tumor tissue. CDR3 DNA: TGTGCCAGCAGCCAATGGGGACTAGCGGGAGCACCGAACACCGGGGAGCTGTTTTTT. Translation: CASSQWGLAGAPNTGELFF.